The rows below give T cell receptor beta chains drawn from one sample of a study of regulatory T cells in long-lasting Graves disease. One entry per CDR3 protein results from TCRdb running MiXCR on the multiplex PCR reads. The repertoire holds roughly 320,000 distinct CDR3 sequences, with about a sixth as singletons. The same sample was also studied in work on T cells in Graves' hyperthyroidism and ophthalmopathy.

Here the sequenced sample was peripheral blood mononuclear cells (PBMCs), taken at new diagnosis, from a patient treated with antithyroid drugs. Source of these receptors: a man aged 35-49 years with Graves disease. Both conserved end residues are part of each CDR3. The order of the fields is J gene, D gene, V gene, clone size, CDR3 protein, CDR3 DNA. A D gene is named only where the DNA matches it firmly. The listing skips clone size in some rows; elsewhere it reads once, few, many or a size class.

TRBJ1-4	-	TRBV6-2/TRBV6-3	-	CASSLSSPATSEKLFF	TGTGCCAGCAGTTTGTCATCCCCGGCAACTAGTGAAAAACTGTTTTTT
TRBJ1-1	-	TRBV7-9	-	CASSLGLGRSVEAFF	TGTGCCAGCAGCTTAGGGCTGGGGAGGTCTGTTGAAGCTTTCTTT
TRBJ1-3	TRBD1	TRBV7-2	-	CASSLSGGASGNTIYF	TGTGCCAGCAGCTTATCAGGGGGAGCATCTGGAAACACCATATATTTT
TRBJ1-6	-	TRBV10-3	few	CAISVSRVLNSPLHF	TGTGCCATCAGCGTCTCCCGGGTTCTGAATTCACCCCTCCACTTT
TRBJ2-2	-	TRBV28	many	CASKRPIGAGSTGELFF	TGTGCCAGCAAGAGACCGATCGGGGCCGGGTCCACCGGGGAGCTGTTTTTT
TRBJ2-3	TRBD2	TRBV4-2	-	CASSPRGGAGGADTQYF	TGTGCCAGCAGCCCCCGAGGAGGGGCGGGGGGCGCAGATACGCAGTATTTT
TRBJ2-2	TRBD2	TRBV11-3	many	CASSAASGAGELFF	TGTGCCAGCAGCGCCGCTAGCGGGGCAGGGGAGCTGTTTTTT
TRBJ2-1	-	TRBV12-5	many	CASGLVVGGYRNEQFF	TGTGCTAGTGGTTTGGTGGTTGGGGGATATCGGAATGAGCAGTTCTTC
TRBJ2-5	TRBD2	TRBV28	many	CASLLAGGRETQYF	TGTGCCAGCCTCCTAGCGGGGGGCCGAGAGACCCAGTACTTC
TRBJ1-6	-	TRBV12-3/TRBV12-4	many	CASSARSYNSPLHF	TGTGCCAGCAGCGCCCGTTCCTATAATTCACCCCTCCACTTT
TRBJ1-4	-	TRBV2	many	CASTPMGFTNEKLFF	TGTGCCAGCACCCCCATGGGGTTTACTAATGAAAAACTGTTTTTT
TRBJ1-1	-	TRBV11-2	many	CASSPRGGGEAFF	TGTGCCAGCAGCCCCCGCGGGGGGGGTGAAGCTTTCTTT
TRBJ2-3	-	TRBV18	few	CASSSQGLKDTQYF	TGTGCCAGCTCATCCCAAGGACTGAAGGATACGCAGTATTTT
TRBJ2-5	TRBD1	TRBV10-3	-	CAISTGTGGSETQYF	TGTGCCATCAGCACCGGGACAGGGGGCTCAGAGACCCAGTACTTC
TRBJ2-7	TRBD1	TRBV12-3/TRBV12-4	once	CASSTNRGSRRVYDEQYF	TGTGCCAGCAGTACAAACAGGGGTTCTCGACGGGTCTACGACGAGCAGTACTTC
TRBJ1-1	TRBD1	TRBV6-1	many	CASSAQPGGLYTMAEAFF	TGTGCCAGCAGTGCTCAACCAGGGGGCCTATATACTATGGCTGAAGCTTTCTTT
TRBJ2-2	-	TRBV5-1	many	CASSLDAYTGELFF	TGCGCCAGCAGCTTGGACGCATACACCGGGGAGCTGTTTTTT
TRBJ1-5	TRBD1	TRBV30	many	CAWSVGQGYNQPQHF	TGTGCCTGGAGCGTCGGACAGGGATACAATCAGCCCCAGCATTTT
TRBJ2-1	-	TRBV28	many	CASSSGGNSYNEQFF	TGTGCCAGCAGTTCCGGGGGAAACTCCTACAATGAGCAGTTCTTC
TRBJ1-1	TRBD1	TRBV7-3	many	CASRINRDSTEAFF	TGTGCCAGCAGGATAAACCGGGACAGCACTGAAGCTTTCTTT
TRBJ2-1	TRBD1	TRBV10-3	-	CAISEWLGQGPYNEQFF	TGTGCCATCAGTGAGTGGTTGGGACAGGGTCCATACAATGAGCAGTTCTTC
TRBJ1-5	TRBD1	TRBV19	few	CASSDRGSNQPQHF	TGTGCCAGTAGTGACAGGGGTAGCAATCAGCCCCAGCATTTT
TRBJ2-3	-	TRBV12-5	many	CASGLILQGTQYF	TGTGCTAGTGGTTTAATACTACAGGGTACGCAGTATTTT
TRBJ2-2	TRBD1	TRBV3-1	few	CASSHTDRDGELFF	TGTGCCAGCAGCCATACGGACAGGGACGGGGAGCTGTTTTTT
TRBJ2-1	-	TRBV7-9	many	CASSFGGGFEQFF	TGTGCCAGCAGCTTCGGCGGGGGCTTTGAGCAGTTCTTC
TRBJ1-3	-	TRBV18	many	CASSPAGNGNTIYF	TGTGCCAGCTCACCAGCAGGGAATGGAAACACCATATATTTT
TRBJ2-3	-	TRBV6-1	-	CASTMHLGDTQYF	TGTGCCAGCACTATGCACTTGGGAGATACGCAGTATTTT
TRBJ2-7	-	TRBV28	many	CASIEGAGYEQYF	TGTGCCAGCATAGAGGGGGCGGGATACGAGCAGTACTTC
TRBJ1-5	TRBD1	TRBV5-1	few	CASSPGTGGDLRPQHF	TGCGCCAGCAGCCCCGGGACAGGGGGCGATCTTCGGCCCCAGCATTTT
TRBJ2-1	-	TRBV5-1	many	CASSLSLGSYNEQFF	TGCGCCAGCAGCTTGAGTTTGGGATCCTACAATGAGCAGTTCTTC
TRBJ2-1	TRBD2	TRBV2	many	CASRSTSGVYNEQFF	TGTGCCAGCAGGTCTACTAGCGGGGTATACAATGAGCAGTTCTTC
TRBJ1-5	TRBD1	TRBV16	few	CASSPSRDRINQPQHF	TGTGCCAGCAGCCCCTCAAGGGACAGGATCAATCAGCCCCAGCATTTT
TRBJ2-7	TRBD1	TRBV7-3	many	CASSLRQGGEQYF	TGTGCCAGCAGCCTCCGACAGGGGGGCGAGCAGTACTTC
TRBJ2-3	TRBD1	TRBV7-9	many	CASSPRTGPADTQYF	TGTGCCAGCAGCCCCAGGACAGGGCCTGCGGATACGCAGTATTTT
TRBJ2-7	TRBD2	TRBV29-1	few	CSVEDGASGGSYEQYF	TGCAGCGTTGAAGATGGGGCTAGCGGGGGGTCCTACGAGCAGTACTTC
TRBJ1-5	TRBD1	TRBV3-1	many	CASSQDGGRGNQPQHF	TGTGCCAGCAGCCAAGATGGGGGCAGGGGGAATCAGCCCCAGCATTTT
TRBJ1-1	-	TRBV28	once	CATKGEPLNTEAFF	TGTGCCACCAAGGGTGAGCCTTTGAACACTGAAGCTTTCTTT
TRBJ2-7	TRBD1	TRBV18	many	CASSPGTGGEQYF	TGTGCCAGCTCACCCGGGACAGGGGGCGAGCAGTACTTC
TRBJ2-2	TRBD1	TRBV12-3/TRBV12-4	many	CASSTAGTGNTGELFF	TGTGCCAGCAGTACCGCCGGGACAGGAAACACCGGGGAGCTGTTTTTT
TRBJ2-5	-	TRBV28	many	CASSLRDAQETQYF	TGTGCCAGCAGTCTAAGGGACGCTCAAGAGACCCAGTACTTC
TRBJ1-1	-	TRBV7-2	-	CASSFGQSTEAFF	TGTGCCAGCAGCTTCGGACAGAGCACTGAAGCTTTCTTT
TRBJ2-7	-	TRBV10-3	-	CAISDRVDVNEQYF	TGTGCCATCAGTGACAGGGTAGATGTGAACGAGCAGTACTTC
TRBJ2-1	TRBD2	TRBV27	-	CASSPRLAGAVNEQFF	TGTGCCAGCTCCCCCCGGCTAGCGGGGGCCGTGAATGAGCAGTTCTTC
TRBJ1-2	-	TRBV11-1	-	CASSSLTGSYFF	TGTGCCAGCAGCTCGTTAACAGGGAGCTATTTCTTC
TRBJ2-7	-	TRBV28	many	CASRTRWAGQLNEQYF	TGTGCCAGCAGAACGAGGTGGGCGGGGCAGTTGAACGAGCAGTACTTC